In this sample, the clone carrying this TCR beta chain turned up a few times. Its antigen is currently unknown. The data originate from a study of blood T cells in healthy people across ages. Trimming cost V 4 bases and J 10 bases, with 13 bases left between them. The length of the CDR3 is 12 residues. Study-wide results and caveats: Roughly linear age-related decline in beta diversity appeared, significant by age around 40. Because sorting was not performed, PBMCs prevented conclusive naive versus antigen-experienced comparison. Diversity was higher, and naive CD4+ cells more numerous, in long-lived donors than in aged donors.

Next came a second PCR, run for 7 to 11 cycles, which used a sample-barcoded 5' primer along with a J-beta primer mix. TCRdb analysed the 5' RACE reads with MiXCR anew, one entry per CDR3 protein. The sample yields hundreds of thousands of distinct CDR3 sequences, more than 45% seen once. The sequence came from a woman at least 80 years old in good health. The sample consisted of blood. This rearrangement joins TRBV12-3 or TRBV12-4 to TRBJ1-1; D gene uncertain. The CDR3 loop is CASSSFGVVAFF. The CDR3 DNA reads TGTGCCAGCAGTTCCTTTGGGGTAGTAGCTTTCTTT.